In its sample, the clone carrying this T cell receptor (beta chain) was seen once. The data were taken from a study of blood T cell repertoires in COVID-19. Overall study: Whether acute or convalescent, the COVID-19 samples came from the United States, Italy and Spain. The analysed material was cDNA or gDNA that came from T cells, B-cell-depleted T cells, or PBMCs.

Germline lookup yields CDR1 SGDLS and CDR2 YYNGEE. V lost 0 bases and J lost 2; bases outside the gene matches: 0. The CDR3 contains 15 residues. In the study's own analysis: Amplified reference gene primers provided the basis for estimating nucleated cell counts. The repertoire was sequenced with immunoSEQ multiplex PCR; TCRdb's copy has only in-frame clones and lacks some. That table furnishes V, J and clone size, whereas the DNA furnished D and trimming. This table holds tens of thousands of clones, around 90% found once. The rearrangement joins TRBV9 to TRBJ2-1; 9 positions match TRBD2. The sequence was collected from a woman over 75 with active COVID-19. The sequencing input was peripheral blood. The CDR3 bases are TGTGCCAGCAGCGTAGGCGGGAGGGCCTACAATGAGCAGTTCTTC. The encoded protein is CASSVGGRAYNEQFF.